By share, the clone carrying this T cell receptor (beta chain) counts as medium-sized (0.01 to 0.1%). The V segment lost 2 bases and the J segment 0 bases; nucleotides outside the gene matches: 6. The CDR3 runs to 17 residues. In germline, CDR1 is MNHNS, CDR2 SASEGT. TCRdb used MiXCR to reprocess the PCR reads, holding one entry per CDR3 protein. The profile covers several thousand distinct CDR3 sequences, with almost 60% appearing a single time and about 16% taken by the ten largest. The patients had localized lung adenocarcinoma, a non-small cell subtype. The sample originates from a study of CD4 and CD8 cells across lung adenocarcinoma regions.

The chain links TRBV6-1 to TRBJ2-1; 8 bases are a match to TRBD2. The TCR sequence derives from a male donor with lung adenocarcinoma. The CD4 and CD8 labels of this study may be unreliable. The sample was CD4+ T cells from the center of a lung tumor. The CDR3: CASSEMAGGVSYNEQFF. CDR3 nucleotides: TGTGCCAGCAGTGAAATGGCCGGGGGGGTCTCCTACAATGAGCAGTTCTTC.